The rows below give T cell receptor beta chains drawn from one sample of a study of neurological immune-mediated disorders. Via MiXCR, TCRdb re-called the 5' RACE reads, giving one row per CDR3 protein. The table includes approximately 50,000 distinct CDR3 sequences, about 9.3% detected once. Sequenced input: PBMCs. These receptor sequences come from a man between 65 and 80 years old with HTLV-1-associated myelopathy (HAM/TSP). Both conserved end residues are part of each CDR3. Each record gives: J gene, V gene, clone size, D gene, CDR3 DNA, CDR3 protein. D genes are given only for firm matches. Clone sizes are given selectively: once, few, many, or a class where the clone is expanded.

TRBJ1-1 | TRBV27 | . | . | TGTGCAAGCAGGGGAGGAGGCACTGAAGGTTTCTTT | CASRGGGTEGFF
TRBJ1-2 | TRBV15 | once | . | TGTGCCACCAGCAGACGTCTCTATGGCTACACCTTC | CATSRRLYGYTF
TRBJ1-1 | TRBV18 | . | . | TGTGCCAGCTCACCACGACAGACAAACACTGAAGCTTTCTTT | CASSPRQTNTEAFF
TRBJ1-4 | TRBV4-3 | many | . | TGCGCCAGCAGCCAAGTGAGGGAAAAACTGTTTTTT | CASSQVREKLFF
TRBJ2-2 | TRBV7-2 | many | TRBD2 | TGTGCCAGCAGCTTAGAGCCCCTGAGAGCAGCGGGAGAGGGGAACACCGGGGAGCTGTTTTTT | CASSLEPLRAAGEGNTGELFF
TRBJ1-4 | TRBV27 | many | . | TGTGCCAGCAGGGGGCTTGGGACTAATGAAAAACTGTTTTTT | CASRGLGTNEKLFF
TRBJ2-7 | TRBV20-1 | many | TRBD2 | TGCAGTTCATCTCTAGCGGGAGGGATCTACGAGCAGTACTTC | CSSSLAGGIYEQYF
TRBJ2-5 | TRBV6-2/TRBV6-3 | many | . | TGTGCCAGCATCGACGGTGGGAGGCTTCAGGAGACCCAGTACTTC | CASIDGGRLQETQYF
TRBJ2-3 | TRBV12-3/TRBV12-4 | many | . | TGTGCCAGCACAAGGGGGGGGTCGCCAGATACGCAGTATTTT | CASTRGGSPDTQYF
TRBJ1-6 | TRBV25-1 | many | . | TGTGCCAGCAGTGAATTTGAGGATTATAATTCACCCCTCCACTTT | CASSEFEDYNSPLHF
TRBJ2-6 | TRBV7-9 | many | . | TGTGCCAGCAGGCAGTTGTCTGGGGCCAACGTCCTGACTTTC | CASRQLSGANVLTF
TRBJ2-2 | TRBV19 | few | TRBD1 | TGTGCCAGTAGTGTGGACAGGGGATTCAGCACCGGGGAGCTGTTTTTT | CASSVDRGFSTGELFF